Listed below are T cell receptor beta chains from one sample, sequenced in a study of T cell responses to AZD1222 COVID-19 vaccine. Here immunoSEQ multiplex PCR was the method, and the copy in TCRdb shows in-frame clones only, minus some. The table has some 150,000 clones, more than 85% seen once. The material was peripheral blood, obtained 28 days after the second AZD1222 dose. These receptors originate from an adult who received the AZD1222 COVID-19 vaccine. The conserved cysteine and the conserved F or W are not part of the CDR3 here. Size is omitted from some rows. Given values are once, few, many or a class for expanded clones.

- | TRBJ1-4 | TRBV7-9 | ASSLGQGVWTNEKLF
- | TRBJ2-1 | TRBV28 | ASTPPHSGRFIYNEQF
- | TRBJ2-1 | TRBV4-1 | ASSQEARTRGVPEQF
- | TRBJ2-5 | TRBV7-2 | ASSQRPETQY
- | TRBJ2-1 | TRBV7-9 | ASSLKGGSSYNEQF
- | TRBJ1-3 | TRBV28 | ASSLLGRGRYTIY
- | TRBJ2-2 | TRBV5-1 | ASSFSGELF
- | TRBJ2-1 | TRBV5-6 | ASSLFWTGGRNEQF
- | TRBJ1-1 | TRBV5-1 | ASSSTTGQLNTEAF
- | TRBJ2-5 | TRBV28 | ASSQTTGGTQY
- | TRBJ1-1 | TRBV30 | AWRTGAGAF
- | TRBJ2-1 | TRBV5-8 | ASSLLLAGYNEQF
- | TRBJ1-1 | TRBV2 | ASSEVRLDRGLGNTEAF
- | TRBJ2-7 | TRBV27 | ASSLWGAEQY
- | TRBJ1-4 | TRBV27 | ASSSISGDRLEKLF
- | TRBJ2-7 | TRBV7-9 | ASSPPLAFTYEQY
- | TRBJ1-1 | TRBV5-1 | ASSLAIAGNTEAF
- | TRBJ2-5 | TRBV3-1/TRBV3-2 | ASSQPPGGPLQETQY
- | TRBJ2-4 | TRBV7-8 | ASSLGDREFDIQY
- | TRBJ2-5 | TRBV5-5 | ASSLARETQY
- | TRBJ2-1 | TRBV9 | ASSTPTGGGNEQF
- | TRBJ2-1 | TRBV4-2 | ASSQETSGRALEQF
- | TRBJ1-5 | TRBV6-5 | ASSKDREYQPQH
- | TRBJ2-6 | TRBV5-1 | ASSLGQGSVLT
- | TRBJ1-6 | TRBV4-1 | ASSQDLFAVSSSPLH
few | TRBJ2-1 | TRBV6-4 | ASSDSTSGGAEQF
- | TRBJ1-1 | TRBV28 | ASSFVSREMNTEAF
- | TRBJ2-7 | TRBV6-1 | ASSEGNRGYYEQY
- | TRBJ1-3 | TRBV11-2 | ASSLGSASGNTIY
- | TRBJ2-5 | TRBV5-5 | ASSFNRGAETQY